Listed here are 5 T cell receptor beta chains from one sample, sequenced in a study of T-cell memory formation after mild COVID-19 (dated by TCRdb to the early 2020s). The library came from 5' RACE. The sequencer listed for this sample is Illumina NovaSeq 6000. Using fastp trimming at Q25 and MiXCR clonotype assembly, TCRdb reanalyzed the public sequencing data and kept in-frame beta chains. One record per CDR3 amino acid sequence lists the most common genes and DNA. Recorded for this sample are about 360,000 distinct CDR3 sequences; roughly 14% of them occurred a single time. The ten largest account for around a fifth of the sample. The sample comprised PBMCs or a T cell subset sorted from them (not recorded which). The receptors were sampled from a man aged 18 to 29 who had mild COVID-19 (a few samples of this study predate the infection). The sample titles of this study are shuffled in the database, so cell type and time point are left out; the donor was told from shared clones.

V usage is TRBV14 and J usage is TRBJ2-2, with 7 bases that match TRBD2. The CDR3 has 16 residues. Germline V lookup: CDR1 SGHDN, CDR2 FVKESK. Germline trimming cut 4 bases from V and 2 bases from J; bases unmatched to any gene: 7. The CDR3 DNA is TGTGCCAGCAGCCTCGATACGGGGGGAAACACCGGGGAGCTGTTTTTT. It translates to CASSLDTGGNTGELFF.

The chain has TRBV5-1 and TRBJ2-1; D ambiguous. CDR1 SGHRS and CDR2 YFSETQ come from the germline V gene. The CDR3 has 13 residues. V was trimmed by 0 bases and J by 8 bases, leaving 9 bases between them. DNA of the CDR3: TGCGCCAGCAGCTTGGGATTGGCCTATGAGCAGTTCTTC. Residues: CASSLGLAYEQFF.

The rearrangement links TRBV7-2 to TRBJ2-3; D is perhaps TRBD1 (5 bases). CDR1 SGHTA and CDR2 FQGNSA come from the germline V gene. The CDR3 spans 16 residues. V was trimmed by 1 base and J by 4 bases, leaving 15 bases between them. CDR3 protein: CASSLVAGFVADTQYF. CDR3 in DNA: TGTGCCAGCAGCTTAGTAGCAGGGTTTGTGGCAGATACGCAGTATTTT.

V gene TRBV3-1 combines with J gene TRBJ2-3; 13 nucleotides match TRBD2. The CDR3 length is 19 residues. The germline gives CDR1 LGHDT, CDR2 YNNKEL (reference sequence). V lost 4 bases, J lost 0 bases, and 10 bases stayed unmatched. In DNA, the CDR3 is TGTGCCAGCAGCCCTCGGACTAGCGGGGGAACCTCTAGCACAGATACGCAGTATTTT. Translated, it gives CASSPRTSGGTSSTDTQYF.

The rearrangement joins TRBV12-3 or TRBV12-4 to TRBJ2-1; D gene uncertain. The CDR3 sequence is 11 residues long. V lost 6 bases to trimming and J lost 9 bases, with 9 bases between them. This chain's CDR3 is CASSGPFEQFF. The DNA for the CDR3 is TGTGCCAGCAGCGGGCCGTTTGAGCAGTTCTTC.